This passage covers 32 T cell receptor beta chains from one sample sequenced in a study of PD-1 blockade in classical Hodgkin lymphoma. Each patient's relapse followed autologous stem cell transplantation, and brentuximab vedotin exposure varied. The assay was immunoSEQ multiplex PCR, and TCRdb's table has in-frame clones only and misses some. The table shows roughly 96,000 clones, with about 88% occurring only once. The input for sequencing was peripheral blood mononuclear cells (PBMCs), taken before the second cycle of nivolumab. These receptors came from a human donor with classical Hodgkin lymphoma.

The V gene is TRBV28, the J gene TRBJ2-7; TRBD1 matches at 10 bases. This CDR3 region has 15 residues. Germline V lookup: CDR1 MDHEN, CDR2 SYDVKM. The V gene end was trimmed by 5 bases and the J gene end by 6 bases; junction bases not matched to a gene: 10. The CDR3 sequence: CASSAGDRGLTEQYF. CDR3 DNA sequence: TGTGCCAGCAGTGCCGGGGACAGGGGCCTTACCGAGCAGTACTTC.

This chain uses TRBV6-5 with TRBJ2-2; perhaps D is TRBD1 or TRBD2 (5 bases each). The CDR3 sequence is 14 residues long. Per germline, CDR1 MNHEY and CDR2 SVGAGI. Deletions cut 5 bases from V and 6 bases from J, with 13 bases between. The CDR3 protein is CASSDALGAGELFF. CDR3 sequence (DNA): TGTGCCAGCAGTGACGCCTTGGGGGCCGGGGAGCTGTTTTTT.

V usage is TRBV2 and J usage is TRBJ2-7; D gene unclear. This CDR3 spans 14 amino acids. V lost 3 bases to trimming and J lost 7 bases, with 16 bases between them. Per the germline V gene, CDR1 is SNHLY and CDR2 is FYNNEI. DNA of the CDR3: TGTGCCAGCAGTGAGGGAACATATCTTATTGAGCAGTACTTC. Translating it yields CASSEGTYLIEQYF.

The V and J genes are TRBV27 and TRBJ2-5, with D unclear. V lost 3 bases, J lost 5 bases, and 10 bases lay in between. Germline values: CDR1 MNHEY, CDR2 SMNVEV (reference sequence). The CDR3 has 13 amino acids. The CDR3 here is CASSFSILETQYF. The CDR3 nucleotides are TGTGCCAGCAGTTTCTCTATCCTCGAGACCCAGTACTTC.

Here the CDR3 reads CASRQRQGGHEKLFF. In nucleotides, the CDR3 is TGTGCCAGTAGGCAGAGACAGGGGGGACATGAAAAACTGTTTTTT. The chain employs TRBV19 and TRBJ1-4; the match to TRBD1 covers 9 bases. V dropped 6 bases and J dropped 6; count of bases not matched to a gene: 8. The CDR3 covers 15 residues. Germline CDR1 LNHDA, CDR2 SQIVND (reference sequence).

The gene calls are TRBV28 and TRBJ2-1; D is possibly TRBD1 (6 bases). Trimming pared 1 base from V and 0 bases from J, leaving 7 bases between. Germline CDR1 reads MDHEN; CDR2 reads SYDVKM. This CDR3 is built from 15 residues. CDR3 coding DNA: TGTGCCAGCAGTTTATTCAGGGGCTCCTACAATGAGCAGTTCTTC. Protein sequence: CASSLFRGSYNEQFF.

This sequence joins TRBV27 and TRBJ2-1; 13 positions agree with TRBD2. The germline V gene encodes CDR1 MNHEY and CDR2 SMNVEV (reference sequence). After removal of 10 bases from V and 13 bases from J, the junction contained 7 bases not matched to a gene. The CDR3 is 12 residues long. The CDR3 coding sequence is TGTGCCACCGGACTAGCGGGAGAGGCCCAGTTCTTC. This encodes CATGLAGEAQFF.

The chain is built from TRBV25-1 and TRBJ1-1, with TRBD1 as a possible D gene (5 bases). Trimming took off 3 bases at V and 6 bases at J, with 23 bases between the two ends. The V gene's germline CDR1 is MGHDK and CDR2 SYGVNS. The CDR3 is made up of 17 amino acids. CDR3 region: CASSDRGSAYGGAEAFF. The CDR3 DNA reads as TGTGCCAGCAGTGATCGGGGGTCAGCCTATGGAGGCGCTGAAGCTTTCTTT.

The chain employs TRBV11-2 and TRBJ2-7, with 9 bases matching TRBD1. CDR3 length: 15 amino acids. The germline gives CDR1 SGHAT, CDR2 FQNNGV. The V segment lost 6 bases and the J segment 6 bases; nucleotides outside the gene matches: 12. The CDR3 coding sequence is TGTGCCAGCAGTACCGGGACAGGGATAGTTGGCGAGCAGTACTTC. It is translated as CASSTGTGIVGEQYF. Complete variable domain (other parts from reference TRBV11-2 and TRBJ2-7): EAGVAQSPRYKIIEKRQSVAFWCNPISGHATLYWYQQILGQGPKLLIQFQNNGVVDDSQLPKDRFSAERLKGVDSTLKIQPAKLEDSAVYLCASSTGTGIVGEQYFGPGTRLTVT.

The chain employs TRBV19 and TRBJ2-5; 10 positions agree with TRBD2. There are 16 residues in the CDR3. The germline V gene has CDR1 LNHDA and CDR2 SQIVND (reference sequence). Trimming cost V 4 bases and J 2 bases; bases outside gene matches: 7. CDR3 nucleotide sequence: TGTGCCAGTAGTAGGACTAGCGGAATTCTTCAAGAGACCCAGTACTTC. This encodes CASSRTSGILQETQYF.

J is TRBJ2-7 and V is TRBV7-8; weak D call: TRBD1 (5 bases). Trimming pared 3 bases from V and 7 bases from J, leaving 13 bases between. The V gene's germline CDR1 is SGHVS and CDR2 FQNEAQ. The CDR3 runs 13 residues. The CDR3 spells CASSFSGNHEQYF. CDR3 sequence (DNA): TGTGCCAGCAGCTTCTCAGGGAACCATGAGCAGTACTTC.

CDR3 bases: TGTGCCAGCAGCTCCCGGGACAGAGCCTACGAGCAGTACTTC. It translates to CASSSRDRAYEQYF. The rearrangement links TRBV7-9 to TRBJ2-7, with TRBD1 identical over 7 bases. The CDR3 has 14 residues. The V segment lost 4 bases and the J segment 2 bases; nucleotides outside the gene matches: 5. Germline values: CDR1 SEHNR, CDR2 FQNEAQ (reference sequence).

This clone has just one count. J is TRBJ1-1 and V is TRBV13; D remains unclear. The CDR3 loop spans 14 amino acids. V lost 2 bases, J lost 6 bases, and 13 bases lay in between. The germline V gene encodes CDR1 PRHDT and CDR2 FYEKMQ (reference sequence). CDR3 sequence: CASSLTQLAPEAFF. The CDR3 DNA sequence: TGTGCCAGCAGCTTAACCCAGCTAGCCCCTGAAGCTTTCTTT. The whole variable domain, remainder taken from reference TRBV13 and TRBJ1-1, is AAGVIQSPRHLIKEKRETATLKCYPIPRHDTVYWYQQGPGQDPQFLISFYEKMQSDKGSIPDRFSAQQFSDYHSELNMSSLELGDSALYFCASSLTQLAPEAFFGQGTRLTVV.

The sample holds a few counts of this clone. The DNA for the CDR3 is TGTGCCAGCAGTTGGGGGGGGACCCAGTACTTC. Translation gives CASSWGGTQYF. This chain joins TRBV27 and TRBJ2-5, with 7 bases aligning to TRBD2. The CDR3 length is 11 residues. Germline lookup yields CDR1 MNHEY and CDR2 SMNVEV (reference sequence). V was pared by 4 bases and J by 7 bases, with 0 bases of the junction left unmatched.

V and J are TRBV7-3 and TRBJ2-1; the match to TRBD2 covers 9 bases. The V gene's germline CDR1 is SGHTA and CDR2 FQGTGA. The CDR3 has 15 amino acids. After removal of 2 bases from V and 4 bases from J, the junction contained 3 bases not matched to a gene. This chain's CDR3 is CASSLVSGGYNEQFF. CDR3 nucleotide sequence: TGTGCCAGCAGCTTAGTTAGCGGGGGTTACAATGAGCAGTTCTTC.

The J gene is TRBJ1-5, the V gene TRBV9; D is possibly TRBD1 (6 bases). Between the trimmed V and J ends, which lost 3 bases and 4 bases, there was a span of 11 bases. CDR3 length equals 14 residues. From germline, CDR1 is SGDLS and CDR2 YYNGEE. The CDR3 loop is CASSGGHPNQPQHF. The CDR3, as DNA: TGTGCCAGCAGCGGGGGACACCCTAATCAGCCCCAGCATTTT. The full variable domain, rest sourced from reference TRBV9 and TRBJ1-5, is DSGVTQTPKHLITATGQRVTLRCSPRSGDLSVYWYQQSLDQGLQFLIQYYNGEERAKGNILERFSAQQFPDLHSELNLSSLELGDSALYFCASSGGHPNQPQHFGDGTRLSIL.

About this clone itself: One end of the junction is discordant with germline, which a read error may explain. The chain carries TRBV7-7 and TRBJ2-5; a weak D match, TRBD2 (5 bases). In germline, CDR1 is SSHAT, CDR2 FNYEAQ (reference sequence). This CDR3 is built from 14 residues. CDR3 region: CASSLSGSMETQYF. In DNA form, the CDR3 reads TGTGCTAGCAGCTTGTCGGGGTCGATGGAGACCCAGTACTTC.

V usage is TRBV7-6 and J usage is TRBJ2-7, with TRBD1 identical over 8 bases. Looked up from germline, CDR1 is SGHVS and CDR2 is FNYEAQ. V lost 4 bases and J lost 4; bases outside the gene matches: 9. The CDR3 runs 15 residues. The CDR3 DNA is TGTGCCAGCAGCTCAGCAGATACAGGGGGGTACGAGCAGTACTTC. The encoded protein is CASSSADTGGYEQYF.

This clone occurred once. The chain recombines TRBV5-1 with TRBJ2-5, with D possibly being TRBD1 (5 bases). Per germline, CDR1 SGHRS and CDR2 YFSETQ. CDR3 size: 13 residues. V was cut by 3 bases and J by 3 bases, with 9 bases left in between. The CDR3 nucleotides read TGCGCCAGCAGCTCCACAGGAGAAGAGACCCAGTACTTC. It specifies CASSSTGEETQYF.

The chain links TRBV28 to TRBJ2-1; tentative D call: TRBD2 (6 bases). This CDR3 has 14 amino acids. Germline loops: CDR1 MDHEN, CDR2 SYDVKM. Trimming removed 4 bases from V and 6 bases from J, with 13 bases in between. CDR3 amino acids: CASSSGTEPNEQFF. CDR3 sequence (DNA): TGTGCCAGCAGTTCTGGGACTGAACCCAATGAGCAGTTCTTC.

The chain joins TRBV19 to TRBJ2-1; the match to TRBD1 covers 12 bases. The CDR3 loop spans 15 amino acids. J gave up 5 bases and V 6 bases, and 5 bases lay outside the gene matches. Germline V gene data show CDR1 as LNHDA and CDR2 as SQIVND (reference sequence). As DNA, the CDR3 is TGTGCCAGTAGATCCGGGACAGGGGGCCACAATGAGCAGTTCTTC. Protein product: CASRSGTGGHNEQFF.

The chain has TRBV18 and TRBJ1-2; D is perhaps TRBD1 (6 bases). There are 15 residues in the CDR3. The ends were cut back, 1 base at V and 8 bases at J, with 17 bases in the middle. The germline gives CDR1 KGHSH, CDR2 LQKENI. The CDR3 nucleotides read TGTGCCAGCTCACCACGTGGTGGGGGCGAAGGAGGCTACACCTTC. It specifies CASSPRGGGEGGYTF.

This clone was seen a handful of times. The CDR3 region is CASSPLYLGNMNTEAFF. CDR3 nucleotides: TGTGCCAGCAGCCCCTTGTATTTGGGGAACATGAACACTGAAGCTTTCTTT. The chain carries TRBV28 and TRBJ1-1, with D hard to call. The CDR3 has 17 amino acids. With 6 bases removed from V and 0 bases from J, the gap between germline ends came to 20 bases. Per germline, CDR1 MDHEN and CDR2 SYDVKM.

V and J are TRBV13 and TRBJ1-2, with no clear D. CDR3 length equals 12 residues. Per germline, CDR1 PRHDT and CDR2 FYEKMQ (reference sequence). V lost 5 bases and J 1 base, leaving 5 bases between the germline ends. The CDR3 bases are TGTGCCAGCAGCCGGAATAACTATGGCTACACCTTC. The encoded protein is CASSRNNYGYTF.

The V and J genes are TRBV7-8 and TRBJ2-1, with 11 bases matching TRBD2. From germline, CDR1 is SGHVS and CDR2 FQNEAQ. This CDR3 is built from 15 residues. V gave up 4 bases and J gave up 6 bases; unmatched junction bases: 5. The CDR3 region is CASSYSGGEVNEQFF. DNA of the CDR3: TGTGCCAGCAGCTATAGCGGGGGGGAGGTCAATGAGCAGTTCTTC.

The chain combines TRBV6-1 with TRBJ1-2, with 9 bases that match TRBD1. CDR3 length equals 15 residues. Per the germline V gene, CDR1 is MNHNS and CDR2 is SASEGT. V lost 6 bases, J lost 3 bases, and 8 bases stayed unmatched. The CDR3 DNA reads as TGTGCCAGCAGCGCCGGGACAGGGAACCACTATGGCTACACCTTC. Its translation is CASSAGTGNHYGYTF.

The chain is built from TRBV29-1 and TRBJ2-7, with TRBD2 matching 12 bases. The trim removed 5 bases at V and 5 bases at J, leaving 7 bases unmatched. This CDR3 has 14 amino acids. CDR1 is SQVTM and CDR2 is ANQGSEA in the germline V gene. The CDR3 sequence: CSVSLAGGPHEQYF. The CDR3 DNA reads as TGCAGCGTTTCCCTAGCGGGAGGGCCCCACGAGCAGTACTTC.

V and J are TRBV11-2 and TRBJ2-7; TRBD1 is a possible D gene (6 bases). This CDR3 is built from 17 residues. Germline-derived CDR1 and CDR2 are SGHAT and FQNNGV. Trimming removed 2 bases from V and 7 bases from J, with 24 bases in between. The CDR3 is CASSLLWQGLRPGEQYF. CDR3 DNA sequence: TGTGCCAGCAGCTTATTGTGGCAGGGGCTAAGGCCGGGAGAGCAGTACTTC.

The chain recombines TRBV4-1 with TRBJ2-2, with D maybe TRBD2 (5 bases). Germline assignment: CDR1 MGHRA and CDR2 YSYEKL. Trimming shortened V by 4 bases and J by 7 bases, and 13 bases separated the two germline ends. This CDR3 spans 14 amino acids. The CDR3 region has the DNA TGCGCCAGCAGCCGGGAGCGGTTCGACGGGGAGCTGTTTTTT. It encodes CASSRERFDGELFF.

This chain uses TRBV4-1 with TRBJ2-7; 9 bases are a match to TRBD2. Germline V gives CDR1 MGHRA, CDR2 YSYEKL. The ends lost 0 bases at V and 2 bases at J; junction bases unmatched: 2. This CDR3 is 15 amino acids long. CDR3 DNA: TGCGCCAGCAGCCAAGAGGAGCGGGGGGCCTACGAGCAGTACTTC. Protein sequence: CASSQEERGAYEQYF.

The chain combines TRBV13 with TRBJ2-2; 10 bases match TRBD2. Trimming removed 8 bases from V and 2 bases from J; junction bases left unmatched: 8. CDR1 is PRHDT, CDR2 FYEKMQ, per germline (reference sequence). This CDR3 region has 16 residues. CDR3 in DNA: TGTGCCAGCGGCCCCCGACTAGCGGGTAACACCGGGGAGCTGTTTTTT. Amino acids: CASGPRLAGNTGELFF.

This chain links TRBV5-1 with TRBJ1-3, with D perhaps matching TRBD1 (6 bases). Germline-derived CDR1 and CDR2 are SGHRS and YFSETQ. The CDR3 consists of 15 residues. Trimming stripped 4 bases from V and 2 bases from J, with 13 bases between. The CDR3 nucleotides are TGCGCCAGCAGCCCCCGGGGGGGGCCTGGAAACACCATATATTTT. It is translated as CASSPRGGPGNTIYF.